This TCR beta chain was captured in a study of beta chain features in type 1 diabetes. Looking at the study overall: Comparable age, gender and cell yields were observed in patients relative to healthy donors. Regarding the study as a whole: Equally in patients and controls, PCR might preferentially amplify shorter templates.

TCRB transcripts that were expressed got sequenced, as all of the isolated RNA had been reverse transcribed. Sequencing used immunoSEQ multiplex PCR; TCRdb keeps in-frame clones, though not all of them. The table includes about 16,000 clones, approximately 50% detected once. Trimming shortened V by 5 bases and J by 1 base, and 13 bases separated the two germline ends. Germline V gene data show CDR1 as SGHKS and CDR2 as YYEKEE (reference sequence). The CDR3 extends over 15 amino acids. Sorting with CD45RO/CCR7/CD25/CD127/CD95/CD27 yielded naive, central memory, regulatory and stem-like memory CD4+ cells. On this clone itself: The target antigen is unknown.

The chain uses TRBV5-5 and TRBJ1-5; maybe TRBD1 (6 bases). The specimen was stem cell memory CD4+ T cells from blood. The TCR comes from a woman under 30 in good health. The CDR3 sequence is CASSSDSRSNQPQHF. The CDR3 DNA is TGTGCCAGCAGTTCGGACAGTAGAAGCAATCAGCCCCAGCATTTT.